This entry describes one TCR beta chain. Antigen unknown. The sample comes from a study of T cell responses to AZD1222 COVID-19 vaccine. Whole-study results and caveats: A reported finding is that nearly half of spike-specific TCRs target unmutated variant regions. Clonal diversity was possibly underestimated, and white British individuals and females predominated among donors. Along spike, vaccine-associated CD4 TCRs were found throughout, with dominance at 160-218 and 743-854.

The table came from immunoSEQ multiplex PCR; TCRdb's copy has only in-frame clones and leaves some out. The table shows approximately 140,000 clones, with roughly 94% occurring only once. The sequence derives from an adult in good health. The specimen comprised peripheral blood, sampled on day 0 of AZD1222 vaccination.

CDR3 sequence: CASSQEGGGNFYNEQFF. DNA for the CDR3: TGTGCCAGCAGCCAAGAGGGCGGGGGGAACTTCTACAATGAGCAGTTCTTC. The chain uses TRBV3-1 (or the pseudogene TRBV3-2) and TRBJ2-1; 8 positions match TRBD2. Germline CDR1 is LGHDT and CDR2 is YNNKEL (reference sequence). With 0 bases clipped from V and 3 bases from J, the junction kept 7 bases outside the gene matches. The CDR3 contains 17 residues.